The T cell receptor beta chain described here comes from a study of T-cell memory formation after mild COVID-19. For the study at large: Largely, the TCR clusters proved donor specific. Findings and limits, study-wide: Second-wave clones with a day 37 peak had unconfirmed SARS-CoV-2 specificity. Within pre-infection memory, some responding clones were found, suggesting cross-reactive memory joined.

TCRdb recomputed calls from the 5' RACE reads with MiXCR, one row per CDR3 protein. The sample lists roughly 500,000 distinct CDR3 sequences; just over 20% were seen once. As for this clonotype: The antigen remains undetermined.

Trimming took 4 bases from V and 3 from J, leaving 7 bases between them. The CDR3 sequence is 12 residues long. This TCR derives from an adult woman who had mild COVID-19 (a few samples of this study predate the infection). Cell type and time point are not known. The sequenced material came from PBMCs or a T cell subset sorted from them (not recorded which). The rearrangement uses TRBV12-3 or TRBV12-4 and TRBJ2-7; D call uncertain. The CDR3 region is CASSSNIYEQYF. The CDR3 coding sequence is TGTGCCAGCAGTTCTAATATCTACGAGCAGTACTTC.